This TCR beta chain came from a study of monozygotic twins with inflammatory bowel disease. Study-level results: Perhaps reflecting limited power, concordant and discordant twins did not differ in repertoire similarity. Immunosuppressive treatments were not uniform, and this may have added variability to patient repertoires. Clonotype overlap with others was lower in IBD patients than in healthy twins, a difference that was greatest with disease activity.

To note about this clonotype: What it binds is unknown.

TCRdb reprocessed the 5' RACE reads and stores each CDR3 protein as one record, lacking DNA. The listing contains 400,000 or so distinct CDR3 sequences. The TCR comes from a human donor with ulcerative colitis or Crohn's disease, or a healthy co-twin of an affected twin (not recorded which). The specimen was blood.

CDR3 region: CASTNGGVNQPQHF. The chain recombines TRBV28 with TRBJ1-5; TCRdb's D call of TRBD1 is untestable without DNA. This CDR3 is 14 amino acids long. The germline V gene has CDR1 MDHEN and CDR2 SYDVKM.